The clone carrying this T cell receptor beta chain was seen ten or more times. Its antigen is unknown. TCRdb passed the RT-PCR reads through MiXCR, listing each CDR3 protein once. Among about 540,000 distinct CDR3 sequences, 12% to 15% were seen once, and the ten largest hold 11%. The source of the sample is a study of response to subunit inactivated influenza vaccine. Study results and caveats: Few new T cells, the authors suggested, are recruited by each seasonal influenza vaccination.

Trimming pared 4 bases from V and 4 bases from J, leaving 12 bases between. Looked up from germline, CDR1 is SEHNR and CDR2 is FQNEAQ (reference sequence). This CDR3 contains 14 residues. This sample comprised PBMCs from blood, obtained less than 13 days after vaccination. This sequence was found in a man in his fifties who received an inactivated influenza vaccine. This sequence joins TRBV7-9 and TRBJ2-3, with TRBD1 as a possible D gene (6 bases). CDR3 in DNA: TGTGCCAGCAGCTGGCAGGGGCGGGCAGATACGCAGTATTTT. Encoded protein: CASSWQGRADTQYF. The variable domain in full, with the rest retrieved from reference TRBV7-9 and TRBJ2-3, is DTGVSQNPRHKITKRGQNVTFRCDPISEHNRLYWYRQTLGQGPEFLTYFQNEAQLEKSRLLSDRFSAERPKGSFSTLEIQRTEQGDSAMYLCASSWQGRADTQYFGPGTRLTVL.